Reported below is one TCR beta chain. As yet, its antigen is unknown. V was shortened by 5 bases and J by 6 bases, with 20 bases between the two germline ends. CDR1 is SGHVS, CDR2 FQNEAQ, per germline. There are 16 residues in the CDR3. PCR amplification relied on 60 Vbeta primers (plus 13 Jbeta primers). Sequencing used immunoSEQ multiplex PCR; TCRdb keeps in-frame clones, though not all of them. The sample has over 150,000 clones; 70% to 75% are singletons. This sample was taken from a study of cytomegalovirus exposure and HLA in healthy donors. Study-level points and caveats: Analysis performed later found roughly 17,000 TCR beta sequences associated with HLA alleles at 0.05 false discovery rate. A later analysis found common viral pathogens apparently linked to several of the most significant clusters.

The sample taken for sequencing was PBMCs. The clonotype originates from a man aged 30 to 45 in good health and CMV-seropositive. This chain links TRBV7-8 with TRBJ2-1; D is perhaps TRBD2 (5 bases). The CDR3 nucleotides are TGTGCCAGCAGCCTCGGACTGGGCCCCTCACCCAATGAGCAGTTCTTC. Amino acids: CASSLGLGPSPNEQFF.